A selection of T cell receptor beta chains follows, all from one sample in a study of tumor and adjacent non-tumor tissue in lung cancer. In TCRdb, the multiplex PCR reads were re-called with MiXCR into one record per CDR3 protein. The table shows tens of thousands of distinct CDR3 sequences, with just under 60% occurring only once. The specimen was lung tumor tissue. Receptors were obtained from a man in his forties or fifties with non-small cell lung cancer. Both conserved end residues are part of each CDR3. A D gene is named only where the DNA matches it firmly. Some rows mark clone size as missing; the rest say once, few, many or name a class of expanded clone.

clone_size: many
v_call: TRBV29-1
d_call: TRBD2
cdr3_length: 14
j_call: TRBJ2-3
cdr3_nt: TGCAGCGTCCCAGCGGGAGTAGGTACAGATACGCAGTATTTT
cdr3_aa: CSVPAGVGTDTQYF

clone_size: .
v_call: TRBV5-6
d_call: .
cdr3_length: 15
j_call: TRBJ2-2
cdr3_nt: TGTGCCAGCAGTCCGCCGACAGACGATACCCGTGAGCTGTTTTTT
cdr3_aa: CASSPPTDDTRELFF

clone_size: few
v_call: TRBV9
d_call: .
cdr3_length: 14
j_call: TRBJ2-3
cdr3_nt: TGTGCCAGCAGCGTAGAGGGGGGGCCAGATACGCAGTATTTT
cdr3_aa: CASSVEGGPDTQYF

clone_size: few
v_call: TRBV11-2
d_call: .
cdr3_length: 13
j_call: TRBJ2-5
cdr3_nt: TGTGCCAGCAGCCCCAACGTAGGGGAGACCCAATACTTC
cdr3_aa: CASSPNVGETQYF

clone_size: few
v_call: TRBV6-6
d_call: TRBD1
cdr3_length: 17
j_call: TRBJ2-1
cdr3_nt: TGTGCCAGCAGCCTACTTTCGGGTAGGACAGGGGGCAATGAGCAGTTCTTC
cdr3_aa: CASSLLSGRTGGNEQFF

clone_size: .
v_call: TRBV10-1
d_call: .
cdr3_length: 13
j_call: TRBJ1-5
cdr3_nt: TGCGCCAGCAGTTTATCGGAGGATCAGCCCCAGCATTTT
cdr3_aa: CASSLSEDQPQHF

clone_size: .
v_call: TRBV4-1
d_call: .
cdr3_length: 17
j_call: TRBJ1-2
cdr3_nt: TGCGCCAGCAGTCAACTCTCCAGGGCGGAGGGGAAGTTTGGCTACACCTTC
cdr3_aa: CASSQLSRAEGKFGYTF

clone_size: many
v_call: TRBV10-3
d_call: .
cdr3_length: 14
j_call: TRBJ2-7
cdr3_nt: TGTGCCATCAGAAGGTTGGACAGTCACTACGAGCAGTACTTC
cdr3_aa: CAIRRLDSHYEQYF

clone_size: .
v_call: TRBV10-3
d_call: .
cdr3_length: 13
j_call: TRBJ2-5
cdr3_nt: TGTGCCACCGATGACAGTTCTCAAGAGACCCAGTGCTTC
cdr3_aa: CATDDSSQETQCF

clone_size: .
v_call: TRBV6-6
d_call: .
cdr3_length: 14
j_call: TRBJ1-2
cdr3_nt: TGTGCCGGCAGTTACTCAGACACGAATAATGGCTACACCTTC
cdr3_aa: CAGSYSDTNNGYTF

clone_size: .
v_call: TRBV6-5
d_call: .
cdr3_length: 12
j_call: TRBJ2-1
cdr3_nt: TGTGCCAGCAGAATCACAGGACCTGAACAGTTCTTC
cdr3_aa: CASRITGPEQFF

clone_size: .
v_call: TRBV28
d_call: .
cdr3_length: 13
j_call: TRBJ1-6
cdr3_nt: TGTGCCAGCGGGCAGGTTTACAATTCACTCCTCCACTTT
cdr3_aa: CASGQVYNSLLHF

clone_size: many
v_call: TRBV5-5
d_call: .
cdr3_length: 14
j_call: TRBJ1-2
cdr3_nt: TGTGCCAGCAGCTTGGATATACTGGGCTATGGCTACACCTTC
cdr3_aa: CASSLDILGYGYTF

clone_size: .
v_call: TRBV11-2
d_call: .
cdr3_length: 12
j_call: TRBJ2-4
cdr3_nt: TGTTACAGCAGCCCAGGCAGAAACATTCAGTACTTC
cdr3_aa: CYSSPGRNIQYF

clone_size: .
v_call: TRBV10-3
d_call: .
cdr3_length: 19
j_call: TRBJ2-1
cdr3_nt: TGTGCCATCAGTGAGTCGGAGCAGGGAAGCCCCTCCATGTACAATGAGCAGTCCTTC
cdr3_aa: CAISESEQGSPSMYNEQSF

clone_size: .
v_call: TRBV6-5
d_call: .
cdr3_length: 15
j_call: TRBJ1-5
cdr3_nt: TGTGCCAGCAAGGAGACAGGTGGTCTCAATCAGCCCCAGCATTTT
cdr3_aa: CASKETGGLNQPQHF

clone_size: .
v_call: TRBV24-1
d_call: .
cdr3_length: 14
j_call: TRBJ2-1
cdr3_nt: TGTGCCACCAGGAAGAGTGGCTCCTACTATGAGCGGTTCTTC
cdr3_aa: CATRKSGSYYERFF

clone_size: medium-sized
v_call: TRBV5-6
d_call: .
cdr3_length: 12
j_call: TRBJ1-2
cdr3_nt: TGTGCCAGCAGCAGGGGGGACTATGGCTACACCTTC
cdr3_aa: CASSRGDYGYTF

clone_size: .
v_call: TRBV25-1
d_call: .
cdr3_length: 15
j_call: TRBJ2-2
cdr3_nt: TGTGCCAGCAGTGAAAGGACTCCTAACACCGGGGAGCTGTTCTTT
cdr3_aa: CASSERTPNTGELFF

clone_size: few
v_call: TRBV5-1
d_call: TRBD2
cdr3_length: 17
j_call: TRBJ2-1
cdr3_nt: TGCGCCAGCAGCTTCGGACTAGCGGACTTTTCCTACAATGAGCAGTTCTTC
cdr3_aa: CASSFGLADFSYNEQFF

clone_size: .
v_call: TRBV30
d_call: .
cdr3_length: 15
j_call: TRBJ1-2
cdr3_nt: TGTGCCTGGAGCCCCTTCGGATACTCGGGGTATGGCTGCACCTTC
cdr3_aa: CAWSPFGYSGYGCTF

clone_size: .
v_call: TRBV6-1
d_call: TRBD1
cdr3_length: 15
j_call: TRBJ1-6
cdr3_nt: TGTGCCAGCAGTGGAGCTACAGGGGTTAGTTCACCCCTCCACTTT
cdr3_aa: CASSGATGVSSPLHF

clone_size: .
v_call: TRBV12-5
d_call: .
cdr3_length: 14
j_call: TRBJ2-3
cdr3_nt: TGTGCTAGTGGTTTGGCCGAGGTTATAGGTACGCAGTATTTT
cdr3_aa: CASGLAEVIGTQYF

clone_size: .
v_call: TRBV11-2
d_call: .
cdr3_length: 13
j_call: TRBJ2-3
cdr3_nt: TGTGCCAGCAGCCCAGTGACAGGCGCTACGCAGTATTTT
cdr3_aa: CASSPVTGATQYF

clone_size: many
v_call: TRBV6-2/TRBV6-3
d_call: .
cdr3_length: 14
j_call: TRBJ2-7
cdr3_nt: TGTGCCAGCACCGACGGGTTACCAAGCCACGAGCAGTACTTC
cdr3_aa: CASTDGLPSHEQYF

clone_size: once
v_call: TRBV7-8
d_call: .
cdr3_length: 14
j_call: TRBJ1-2
cdr3_nt: TGTGCCAGCAGCCCTCTATTCGCTAACTATGGCTACACCTTC
cdr3_aa: CASSPLFANYGYTF

clone_size: once
v_call: TRBV11-1
d_call: .
cdr3_length: 13
j_call: TRBJ2-7
cdr3_nt: TGCGCCAGCAGCTCAGGACCCCTCCACGAGCAGTACTTC
cdr3_aa: CASSSGPLHEQYF

clone_size: few
v_call: TRBV28
d_call: .
cdr3_length: 18
j_call: TRBJ2-6
cdr3_nt: TGTGCCAGCACCCCCGGAGGGATCCCGAAATCTGGGGCCAACGTCCTGACTTTC
cdr3_aa: CASTPGGIPKSGANVLTF

clone_size: many
v_call: TRBV11-2
d_call: .
cdr3_length: 14
j_call: TRBJ2-7
cdr3_nt: TGTGCCAGCAGTTTAACGGACGCTGCCTACGAGCAGTACTTC
cdr3_aa: CASSLTDAAYEQYF

clone_size: many
v_call: TRBV28
d_call: .
cdr3_length: 13
j_call: TRBJ2-2
cdr3_nt: TGTGCCAGCAGCAAGATGAACACCGGGGAGCTGTTTTTT
cdr3_aa: CASSKMNTGELFF